The clone carrying this TCR beta chain was detected only once. Its specificity is not known. These data originate in a study of cytomegalovirus exposure and HLA in healthy donors. Whole-study results and caveats: A later analysis by the authors found several of the most significant clusters apparently linked to common viral pathogens.

This PCR relied on a set of 60 Vbeta primers and 13 Jbeta primers. Profiled with immunoSEQ multiplex PCR; TCRdb holds only in-frame clones, not every one. Of 150,000 to 200,000 clones in the sample, 80% were seen once. Material for sequencing was PBMCs. The TCR comes from a man aged 25 to 40 in good health and CMV-seropositive.

CDR3 bases: TGTGCCATCAGAAGCGGGGCCTCGAATACGCAGTATTTT. This codes for CAIRSGASNTQYF. The chain links TRBV10-3 to TRBJ2-3; 7 nucleotides match TRBD2. The CDR3 has 13 amino acids. CDR1 and CDR2 (germline): ENHRY, SYGVKD. Trimming removed 6 bases from V and 7 bases from J; junction bases left unmatched: 7.